Each of the 27 T cell receptor beta chains below was sequenced from the same sample in a study of blood T cell repertoires in COVID-19. TCRdb's copy holds only in-frame clones and misses some; the assay was immunoSEQ multiplex PCR. This table has more than 300,000 clones, 90% to 95% appearing once. Input material: PBMCs or T cells enriched from blood (not recorded which). The receptor source for this set is a woman aged 40 to 50 who had been exposed to COVID-19.

This chain connects TRBV14 to TRBJ2-7; no definite D call. This CDR3 comprises 13 residues. CDR1 is SGHDN, CDR2 FVKESK, per germline. The V end was cut by 6 bases, the J end by 9 bases, with 18 bases between. The CDR3 is CASSNNTARRQYF. CDR3 nucleotides: TGTGCCAGCAGTAATAACACCGCCCGAAGGCAGTACTTC.

The J gene is TRBJ1-1, the V gene TRBV7-6, with no clear D. Trimming pared 1 base from V and 6 bases from J, leaving 9 bases between. Germline V gene sequence: CDR1 SGHVS, CDR2 FNYEAQ. The CDR3 has 13 amino acids. The CDR3 DNA is TGTGCCAGCAGCTTAGGTGGCAGGTCTGAAGCTTTCTTT. It codes for CASSLGGRSEAFF.

The chain recombines TRBV24-1 with TRBJ1-5; D unresolved. V was clipped by 7 bases and J by 2 bases, with 14 bases between them. The CDR3 spans 15 residues. The germline V gene has CDR1 KGHDR and CDR2 SFDVKD. The CDR3: CATSTRAEGNQPQHF. CDR3 in DNA: TGTGCCACCAGCACCCGGGCGGAGGGCAATCAGCCCCAGCATTTT.

The chain has TRBV19 and TRBJ2-3, with 9 positions matching TRBD2. CDR3 size: 14 residues. The germline CDR1 and CDR2 sequences are LNHDA and SQIVND (reference sequence). Germline trimming cut 9 bases from V and 6 bases from J; bases unmatched to any gene: 10. The CDR3 protein is CASTLAGPGDTQYF. CDR3 nucleotide sequence: TGTGCCAGCACCCTAGCGGGACCGGGGGATACGCAGTATTTT.

This clone was seen just once. The chain employs TRBV18 and TRBJ1-5; TRBD1 might be the D (5 bases). The CDR3 contains 13 residues. Trimming removed 0 bases at V and 6 bases at J, with 6 bases between. Per germline, CDR1 KGHSH and CDR2 LQKENI. CDR3 nucleotides: TGTGCCAGCTCACCACCGGGGCGTCAGCCCCAGCATTTT. This sequence encodes CASSPPGRQPQHF.

The sample holds one count of this clone. This rearrangement joins TRBV29-1 to TRBJ1-5, with D possibly being TRBD1 (5 bases). V lost 4 bases to trimming and J lost 5 bases, with 12 bases between them. The CDR3 consists of 13 residues. CDR1 and CDR2 (germline): SQVTM, ANQGSEA. CDR3 nucleotide sequence: TGCAGCGTTGGCTGGGGCAGCGATCAGCCCCAGCATTTT. It translates to CSVGWGSDQPQHF.

This clone turned up a few times. The rearrangement links TRBV5-1 to TRBJ2-7; TRBD1 matches 7 bases. J was trimmed by 6 bases and V by 4 bases; bases with no gene match: 10. This CDR3 has 14 amino acids. Germline-derived CDR1 and CDR2 are SGHRS and YFSETQ. In DNA, the CDR3 is TGCGCCAGCAGCCAGGGACAGATTAAGGCCGAGCAGTACTTC. It is translated as CASSQGQIKAEQYF.

This chain joins TRBV2 and TRBJ2-2; 7 nucleotides match TRBD1. V was pared by 9 bases and J by 2 bases, with 9 bases of the junction left unmatched. The CDR3 covers 15 residues. The germline V gene encodes CDR1 SNHLY and CDR2 FYNNEI. CDR3 in DNA: TGTGCCAGTAAAGCCGACAGGGAAAACACCGGGGAGCTGTTTTTT. Its translation is CASKADRENTGELFF.

The gene calls are TRBV9 and TRBJ2-3; D ambiguous. The CDR3 runs 14 residues. The germline V gene has CDR1 SGDLS and CDR2 YYNGEE. V gave up 2 bases and J gave up 6 bases, with 13 bases separating them. This CDR3 reads CASSVLTSGDTQYF. The CDR3 bases are TGTGCCAGCAGCGTTTTGACGTCAGGCGATACGCAGTATTTT.

The chain carries TRBV5-1 and TRBJ1-5; D may be TRBD1 (5 bases). The V gene's germline CDR1 is SGHRS and CDR2 YFSETQ. The CDR3 sequence is 14 residues long. V was clipped by 1 base and J by 5 bases, with 10 bases between them. The CDR3 sequence is CASSLLGGDQPQHF. Written as DNA, the CDR3 is TGCGCCAGCAGCTTGTTGGGGGGGGATCAGCCCCAGCATTTT.

This clone was counted a single time. The chain carries TRBV11-2 and TRBJ1-6, with D uncertain. The germline gives CDR1 SGHAT, CDR2 FQNNGV. Trimming removed 8 bases at V and 1 base at J, with 12 bases between. The length of the CDR3 is 15 residues. CDR3 DNA sequence: TGTGCCAGCCTCGACGGAGGGTCCTATAATTCACCCCTCCACTTT. This sequence encodes CASLDGGSYNSPLHF.

The chain recombines TRBV19 with TRBJ1-1; 7 nucleotides match TRBD1. Germline trimming cut 5 bases from V and 2 bases from J; bases unmatched to any gene: 11. This CDR3 is built from 16 residues. Germline assignment: CDR1 LNHDA and CDR2 SQIVND (reference sequence). The CDR3 DNA follows: TGTGCCAGTAGTGCGGGACAGCTCCTTTTTAACACTGAAGCTTTCTTT. This gives the protein CASSAGQLLFNTEAFF.

The V gene is TRBV24-1, the J gene TRBJ1-2; TRBD1 matches at 8 bases. The V and J ends lost 2 bases and 4 bases, in that order; junction bases with no gene match: 2. The germline CDR1 and CDR2 sequences are KGHDR and SFDVKD. The CDR3 loop spans 14 amino acids. The CDR3 reads CATSDWDRSYGYTF. The CDR3 DNA sequence: TGTGCCACCAGTGATTGGGACAGGTCCTATGGCTACACCTTC.

The rearrangement links TRBV27 to TRBJ2-7, with D possibly being TRBD1 (5 bases). The germline gives CDR1 MNHEY, CDR2 SMNVEV (reference sequence). Trimming took off 6 bases at V and 0 bases at J, with 15 bases between the two ends. The CDR3 totals 15 residues. CDR3 region: CASSLPDRFSYEQYF. CDR3 coding DNA: TGTGCCAGCAGCTTACCCGACAGATTCTCCTACGAGCAGTACTTC.

The genes are TRBV3-1 (or the pseudogene TRBV3-2) and TRBJ2-1, with TRBD2 matching over 7 bases. With 4 bases clipped from V and 7 bases from J, the junction kept 4 bases outside the gene matches. The germline gives CDR1 LGHDT, CDR2 YNNKEL (reference sequence). CDR3 size: 13 residues. Here the CDR3 reads CASSPGTTNEQFF. Here the CDR3 DNA reads TGTGCCAGCAGCCCCGGGACTACTAATGAGCAGTTCTTC.

The chain combines TRBV14 with TRBJ1-4; 8 bases line up with TRBD1. The CDR3 extends over 15 amino acids. The germline gives CDR1 SGHDN, CDR2 FVKESK. Germline trimming cut 4 bases from V and 4 bases from J; bases unmatched to any gene: 5. Here the CDR3 reads CASSRGTGLNEKLFF. The CDR3 bases are TGTGCCAGCAGCCGCGGGACAGGACTTAATGAAAAACTGTTTTTT.

A note on this clone: The junction and the germline gene differ at one end; a read error may be behind it. V and J are TRBV7-7 and TRBJ2-2, with 7 positions matching TRBD2. Germline CDR1 is SSHAT and CDR2 is FNYEAQ (reference sequence). The length of the CDR3 is 16 residues. The CDR3 nucleotides are TGTGCTAGCAGTCCTAGCGCGGGGGCGAACACCGGGGAGCTGTTTTTT. Amino acid sequence: CASSPSAGANTGELFF.

The sample holds a few counts of this clone. This rearrangement joins TRBV2 to TRBJ2-1; 12 bases are a match to TRBD2. CDR3 length equals 18 residues. Germline V gene lookup returns CDR1 SNHLY and CDR2 FYNNEI. Germline trimming cut 7 bases from V and 3 bases from J; bases unmatched to any gene: 13. Here the CDR3 reads CASISGLAGGPFYNEQFF. The CDR3 coding sequence is TGTGCCAGCATCTCCGGGCTAGCGGGAGGGCCTTTCTACAATGAGCAGTTCTTC.

V usage is TRBV19 and J usage is TRBJ1-1; D is undetermined. The CDR3 length is 15 residues. Germline V CDR1 and CDR2: LNHDA, SQIVND (reference sequence). V dropped 3 bases and J dropped 1 base, with 12 bases sitting between them. The CDR3, as DNA: TGTGCCAGTAGTATCCGCGGGGAGGGGAACACTGAAGCTTTCTTT. Translation gives CASSIRGEGNTEAFF.

V usage is TRBV9 and J usage is TRBJ1-2; TRBD1 aligns across 8 bases. Germline V gene sequence: CDR1 SGDLS, CDR2 YYNGEE. The junction had 4 bases not matched to a gene; V was cut back by 2 bases and J by 4 bases. The CDR3 is 14 residues long. The CDR3 coding sequence is TGTGCCAGCAGCGTTACAGGGGGGCCCTATGGCTACACCTTC. Translated, it gives CASSVTGGPYGYTF.

This clone was detected once. The chain has TRBV19 and TRBJ1-1; tentative D call: TRBD1 (5 bases). This CDR3 spans 15 amino acids. CDR1 LNHDA and CDR2 SQIVND come from the germline V gene (reference sequence). Trimming stripped 4 bases from V and 2 bases from J, with 14 bases between. DNA of the CDR3: TGTGCCAGTAGTAAACAGACAGCTACCAACACTGAAGCTTTCTTT. This translates into CASSKQTATNTEAFF.

The V and J genes are TRBV2 and TRBJ1-5; D is perhaps TRBD1 (5 bases). CDR1 SNHLY and CDR2 FYNNEI come from the germline V gene. The CDR3 covers 15 residues. Trimming shortened V by 6 bases and J by 3 bases, and 15 bases separated the two germline ends. CDR3 residues: CASRPPGLINQPQHF. DNA for the CDR3: TGTGCCAGCAGGCCACCGGGACTGATCAATCAGCCCCAGCATTTT.

This chain links TRBV3-1 (or the pseudogene TRBV3-2) with TRBJ2-2; D gene uncertain. V lost 1 base and J 6 bases, leaving 3 bases between the germline ends. The CDR3 is 12 amino acids. Germline V gives CDR1 LGHDT, CDR2 YNNKEL (reference sequence). Here the CDR3 reads CASSQGPGELFF. Written as DNA, the CDR3 is TGTGCCAGCAGCCAAGGGCCCGGGGAGCTGTTTTTT.

This chain links TRBV5-1 with TRBJ1-1; the D gene is possibly TRBD1 (5 bases). Germline V gene lookup returns CDR1 SGHRS and CDR2 YFSETQ. The CDR3 contains 14 residues. Trimming removed 3 bases from V and 3 bases from J, with 12 bases in between. As DNA, the CDR3 is TGCGCCAGCAGCTCAACAGGCGGGGACACTGAAGCTTTCTTT. Its translation is CASSSTGGDTEAFF.

V gene TRBV11-3 combines with J gene TRBJ1-2; perhaps TRBD1 as D (6 bases). Per the germline V gene, CDR1 is SGHNT and CDR2 is YENEEA. This CDR3 comprises 14 residues. V was trimmed by 5 bases and J by 4 bases, leaving 14 bases between them. Written as DNA, the CDR3 is TGTGCCAGCAGCACCGGGACAACCTTCTATGGCTACACCTTC. Its protein is CASSTGTTFYGYTF. The full variable domain, completed using reference TRBV11-3 and TRBJ1-2, is EAGVVQSPRYKIIEKKQPVAFWCNPISGHNTLYWYLQNLGQGPELLIRYENEEAVDDSQLPKDRFSAERLKGVDSTLKIQPAELGDSAVYLCASSTGTTFYGYTFGSGTRLTVV.

The CDR3 coding sequence is TGTGCCAGCTCACCACCCAGGGGTGTAGACATTCAGTACTTC. As protein: CASSPPRGVDIQYF. This rearrangement joins TRBV18 to TRBJ2-4; perhaps TRBD1 as D (6 bases). Germline lookup yields CDR1 KGHSH and CDR2 LQKENI. The CDR3 extends over 14 amino acids. The germline V and J ends were trimmed by 0 bases and 8 bases, with 11 bases remaining between them.

The V gene is TRBV5-6, the J gene TRBJ2-7; D may be TRBD1 (5 bases). The CDR3 has 13 amino acids. The V end lost 2 bases, the J end lost 5 bases, and 11 bases lay between the germline ends. Looked up from germline, CDR1 is SGHDT and CDR2 is YYEEEE. CDR3 nucleotides: TGTGCCAGCAGCTTCCCTGACAGCAACGAGCAGTACTTC. Encoded protein: CASSFPDSNEQYF.